This T cell receptor (beta chain) was sequenced during a study of glioma-infiltrating T cells. Using RNA template, CDR3s of TCR alpha and beta were amplified with iRepertoire arm-PCR. MiXCR was run by TCRdb on the multiplex PCR reads, yielding one entry per CDR3 protein. The sample includes about 200,000 distinct CDR3 sequences, about 32% of them seen just once. Trimming took off 7 bases at V and 5 bases at J, with 12 bases between the two ends. This CDR3 region has 13 residues. Germline loops: CDR1 MDHEN, CDR2 SYDVKM. The material sequenced was glioma tissue, nonneoplastic brain tissue, or PBMCs (not recorded which). The TCR sequence derives from a human donor with low-grade glioma or glioblastoma, undergoing nonglioma brain surgery, or in good health (not recorded which). The rearrangement links TRBV28 to TRBJ1-5, with D unclear. CDR3 sequence: CASIPLGHQPQHF. Written as DNA, the CDR3 is TGTGCCAGCATCCCTCTCGGGCATCAGCCCCAGCATTTT.